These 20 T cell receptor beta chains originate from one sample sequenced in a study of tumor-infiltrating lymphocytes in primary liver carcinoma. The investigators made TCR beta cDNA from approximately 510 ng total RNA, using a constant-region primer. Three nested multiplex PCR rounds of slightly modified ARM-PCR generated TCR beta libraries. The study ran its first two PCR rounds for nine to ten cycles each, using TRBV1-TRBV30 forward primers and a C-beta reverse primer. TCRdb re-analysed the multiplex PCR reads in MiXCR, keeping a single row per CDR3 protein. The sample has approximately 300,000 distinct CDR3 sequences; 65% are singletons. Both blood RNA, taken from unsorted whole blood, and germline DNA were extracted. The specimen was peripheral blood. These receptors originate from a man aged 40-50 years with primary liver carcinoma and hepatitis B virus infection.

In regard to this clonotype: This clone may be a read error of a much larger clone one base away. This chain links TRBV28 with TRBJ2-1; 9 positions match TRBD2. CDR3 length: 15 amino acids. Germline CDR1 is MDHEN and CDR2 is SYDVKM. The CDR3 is CASRNSGSSYNEEFF. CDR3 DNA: TGTGCCAGCAGAAATAGCGGGAGCTCCTACAATGAGGAGTTCTTC. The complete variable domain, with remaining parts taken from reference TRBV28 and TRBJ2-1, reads DVKVTQSSRYLVKRTGEKVFLECVQDMDHENMFWYRQDPGLGLRLIYFSYDVKMKEKGDIPEGYSVSREKKERFSLILESASTNQTSMYLCASRNSGSSYNEEFFGPGTRLTVL.

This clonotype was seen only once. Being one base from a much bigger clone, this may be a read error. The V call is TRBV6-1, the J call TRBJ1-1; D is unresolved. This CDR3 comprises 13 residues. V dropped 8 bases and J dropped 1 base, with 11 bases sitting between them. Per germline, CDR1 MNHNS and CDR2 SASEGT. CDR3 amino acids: CASGYRTNTEAFF. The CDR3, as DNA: TGTGCCAGCGGTTACCGAACGAACACTGAAGCTTTCTTT.

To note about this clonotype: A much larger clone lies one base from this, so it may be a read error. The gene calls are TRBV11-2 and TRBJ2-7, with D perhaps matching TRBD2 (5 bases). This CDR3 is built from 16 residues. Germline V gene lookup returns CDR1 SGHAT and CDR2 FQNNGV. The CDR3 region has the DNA TGTGCCAGCAGCTTAAAATCTGCCGGATCGGGGTACGTGCAGTACTTC. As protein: CASSLKSAGSGYVQYF.

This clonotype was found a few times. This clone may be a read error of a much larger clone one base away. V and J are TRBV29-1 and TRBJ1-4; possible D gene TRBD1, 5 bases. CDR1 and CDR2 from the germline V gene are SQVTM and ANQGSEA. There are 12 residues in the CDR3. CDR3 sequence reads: CNAGRSNEKLFF. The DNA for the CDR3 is TGCAACGCGGGGCGGAGTAATGAAAAACTGTTTTTT. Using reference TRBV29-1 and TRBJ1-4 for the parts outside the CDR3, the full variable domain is SAVISQKPSRDICQRGTSLTIQCQVDSQVTMMFWYRQQPGQSLTLIATANQGSEATYESGFVIDKFPISRPNLTFSTLTVSNMSPEDSSIYLCNAGRSNEKLFFGSGTQLSVL.

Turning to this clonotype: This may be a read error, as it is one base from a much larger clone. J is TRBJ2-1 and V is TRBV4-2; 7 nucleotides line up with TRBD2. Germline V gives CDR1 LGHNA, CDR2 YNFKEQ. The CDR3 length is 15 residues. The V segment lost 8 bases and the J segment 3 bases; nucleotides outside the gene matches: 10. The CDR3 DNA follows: TGTGCCAGCGGAACAGGACGGGAGGACTACAATGAGCAGTTCTTC. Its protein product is CASGTGREDYNEQFF.

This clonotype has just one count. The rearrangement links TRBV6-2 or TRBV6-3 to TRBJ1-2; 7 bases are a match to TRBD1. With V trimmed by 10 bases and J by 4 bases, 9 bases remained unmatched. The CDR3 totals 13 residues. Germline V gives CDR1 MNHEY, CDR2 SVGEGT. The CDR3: CANNNRGPYGYTF. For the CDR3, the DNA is TGTGCCAACAACAACAGGGGACCCTATGGCTACACCTTC.

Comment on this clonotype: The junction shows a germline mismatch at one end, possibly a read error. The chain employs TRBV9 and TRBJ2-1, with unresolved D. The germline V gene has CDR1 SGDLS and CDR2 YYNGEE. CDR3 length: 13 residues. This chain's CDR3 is CAISVAEYNEQFF. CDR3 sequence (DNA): TGTGCCATCAGCGTAGCCGAGTACAATGAGCAGTTCTTC.

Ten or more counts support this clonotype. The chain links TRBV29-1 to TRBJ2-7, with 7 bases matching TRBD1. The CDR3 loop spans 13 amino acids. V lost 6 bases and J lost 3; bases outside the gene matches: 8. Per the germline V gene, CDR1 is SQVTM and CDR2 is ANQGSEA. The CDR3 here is CSVPGTDSYEQYF. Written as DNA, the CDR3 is TGCAGCGTGCCCGGGACAGATAGCTACGAGCAGTACTTC.

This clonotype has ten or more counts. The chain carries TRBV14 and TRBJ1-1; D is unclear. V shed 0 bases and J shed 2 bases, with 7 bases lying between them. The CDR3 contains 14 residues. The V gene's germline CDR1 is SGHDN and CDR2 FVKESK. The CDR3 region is CASSQDPPNTEAFF. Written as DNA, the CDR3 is TGTGCCAGCAGCCAAGATCCACCCAACACTGAAGCTTTCTTT.

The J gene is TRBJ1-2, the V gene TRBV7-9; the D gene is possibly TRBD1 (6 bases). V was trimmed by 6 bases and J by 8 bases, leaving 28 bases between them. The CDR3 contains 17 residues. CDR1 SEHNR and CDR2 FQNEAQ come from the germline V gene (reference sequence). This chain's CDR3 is CASSSTLPGTPNGGYTF. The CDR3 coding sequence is TGTGCCAGCAGTTCTACTCTCCCCGGGACACCTAACGGGGGCTACACCTTC.

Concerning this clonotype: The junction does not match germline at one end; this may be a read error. The CDR3 bases are TGTGTCAGCGATGTTTCTCAGTACTTC. Amino acids: CVSDVSQYF. V gene TRBV6-6 combines with J gene TRBJ2-5, with D unclear. Germline CDR1 is MNHNY and CDR2 is SVGAGI (reference sequence). The CDR3 totals 9 residues.

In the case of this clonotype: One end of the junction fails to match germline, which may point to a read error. In DNA form, the CDR3 reads TGTGCCAGCAGTGGTTGGACTAGCGGGCTACTCGAGCAGAACTTC. Amino acids: CASSGWTSGLLEQNF. The V gene is TRBV12-3 or TRBV12-4, the J gene TRBJ2-7, with 11 bases matching TRBD2. There are 15 residues in the CDR3.

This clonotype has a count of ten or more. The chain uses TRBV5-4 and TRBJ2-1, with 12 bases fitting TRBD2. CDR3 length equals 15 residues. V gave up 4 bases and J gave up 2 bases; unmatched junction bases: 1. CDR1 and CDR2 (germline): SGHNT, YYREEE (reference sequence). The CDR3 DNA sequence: TGTGCCAGCAGCCGGACTAGCGGGACCTACAATGAGCAGTTCTTC. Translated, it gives CASSRTSGTYNEQFF.

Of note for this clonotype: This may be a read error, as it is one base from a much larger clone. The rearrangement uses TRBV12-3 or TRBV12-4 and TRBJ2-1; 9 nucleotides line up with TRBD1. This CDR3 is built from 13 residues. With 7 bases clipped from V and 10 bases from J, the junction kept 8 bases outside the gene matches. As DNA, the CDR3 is TGTGCCAGCAAAGGGACAGGGAGGGACGAGCAGTTCTTC. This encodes CASKGTGRDEQFF.

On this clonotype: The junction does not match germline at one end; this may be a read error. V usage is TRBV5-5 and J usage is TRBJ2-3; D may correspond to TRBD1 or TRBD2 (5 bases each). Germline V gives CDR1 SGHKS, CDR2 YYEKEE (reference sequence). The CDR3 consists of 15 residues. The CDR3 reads CTSSPVGTGTDTQYF. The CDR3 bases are TGTACCAGCAGCCCCGTGGGGACGGGCACAGATACGCAGTATTTT.

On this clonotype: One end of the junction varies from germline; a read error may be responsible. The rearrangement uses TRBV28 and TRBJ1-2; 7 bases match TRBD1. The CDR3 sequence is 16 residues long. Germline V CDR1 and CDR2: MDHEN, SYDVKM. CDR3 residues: CASSSPPGDSGGGYIF. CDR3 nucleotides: TGTGCCAGCAGTTCGCCGCCAGGAGACAGCGGAGGGGGCTACATCTTC.

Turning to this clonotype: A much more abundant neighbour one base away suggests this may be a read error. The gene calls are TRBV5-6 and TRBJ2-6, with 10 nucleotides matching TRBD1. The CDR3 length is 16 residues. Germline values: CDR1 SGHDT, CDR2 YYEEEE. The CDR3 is CASSSDRGSGVNVLTF. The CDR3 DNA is TGTGCCAGCAGCTCGGACAGGGGGTCTGGGGTCAACGTCCTGACTTTC.

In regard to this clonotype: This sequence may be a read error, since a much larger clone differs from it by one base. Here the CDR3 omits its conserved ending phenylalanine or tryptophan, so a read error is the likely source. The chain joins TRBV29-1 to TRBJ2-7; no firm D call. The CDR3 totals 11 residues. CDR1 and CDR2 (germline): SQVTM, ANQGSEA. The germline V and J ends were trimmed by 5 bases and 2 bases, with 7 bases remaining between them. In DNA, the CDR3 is TGCAGCGTTAGGAAAACCTACGAGCAGTACATC. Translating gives CSVRKTYEQYI.

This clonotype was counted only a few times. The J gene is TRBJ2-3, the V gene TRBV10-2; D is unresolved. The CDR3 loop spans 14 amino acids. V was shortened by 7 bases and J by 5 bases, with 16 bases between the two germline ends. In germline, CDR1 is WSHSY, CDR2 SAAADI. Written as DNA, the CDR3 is TGCGCCAGCATTATAGGCCCTCATGGAGATACGCAGTATTTT. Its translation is CASIIGPHGDTQYF.

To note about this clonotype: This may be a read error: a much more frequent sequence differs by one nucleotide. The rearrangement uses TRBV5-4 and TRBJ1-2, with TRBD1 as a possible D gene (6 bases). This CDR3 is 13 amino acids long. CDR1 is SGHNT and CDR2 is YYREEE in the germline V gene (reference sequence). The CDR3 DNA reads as TGTGCCAGCACCGCAGGGGTGGACTATCGCTACACCTTC. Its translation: CASTAGVDYRYTF.